This T cell receptor (beta chain) came from a study of control samples from healthy donors and cancer patients. Using immunoSEQ multiplex PCR, the repertoire was profiled, and TCRdb retains in-frame clones only, with some absent. The sample contains 150,000 to 200,000 clones, 75% to 95% of which appear only once. J was trimmed by 2 bases and V by 4 bases; bases with no gene match: 6. This CDR3 has 15 amino acids. From germline, CDR1 is LGHDT and CDR2 YNNKEL (reference sequence). This rearrangement joins TRBV3-1 (or the pseudogene TRBV3-2) to TRBJ2-7; 9 bases are a match to TRBD2. The receptor was isolated from a woman aged 25-40 years in good health. Sequencing was carried out using blood. CDR3 amino acids: CASSPSRGGTYEQYF. CDR3 nucleotide sequence: TGTGCCAGCAGCCCCTCGCGGGGGGGAACCTACGAGCAGTACTTC.